Listed below are T cell receptor beta chains from one sample, sequenced in a study of shared clonotypes between healthy human individuals. The protocol was immunoSEQ multiplex PCR, while the TCRdb copy is restricted to in-frame clones and leaves out a portion. Here the sample spans about 1.1 million clones, 75% to 85% being singletons. The sequencing input was memory CD4+ T cells from PBMCs. All receptors derive from a man between 18 and 35 years old in good health. Some clones in this sample may be carry-over from other donors' samples. The CDR3 runs from the conserved cysteine through the conserved F or W. The order of the fields is clone size, D gene, J gene, V gene, CDR3 DNA, CDR3 protein. D genes are given only for firm matches. For some rows the clone size is stated as once, few or many, or as a class when expanded; others skip it.

NA,NA,TRBJ1-3,TRBV7-2,TGTGCCAGCAGCCCTGACTTCTCTGGAAACACCATATATTTT,CASSPDFSGNTIYF
NA,NA,TRBJ2-7,TRBV6-1,TGTGCCAGCAGCACCGGCGGGGTCTCCTACGAGCAGTACTTC,CASSTGGVSYEQYF
NA,TRBD1,TRBJ2-1,TRBV4-2,TGTGCCAGCAGCCAAGGGACCGGGACAGGGTTAAGGAATGAGCAGTTCTTC,CASSQGTGTGLRNEQFF
NA,TRBD1,TRBJ1-2,TRBV6-1,TGTGCCAGCAGTCCTACCGGGACAGGGTTAAGCTACACCTTC,CASSPTGTGLSYTF
NA,NA,TRBJ1-1,TRBV30,TGTGCCTGGAGTGGCGAAACCACTGAAGCTTTCTTT,CAWSGETTEAFF
NA,NA,TRBJ2-1,TRBV6-5,TGTGCCAGCACCTCGGTACAGGGATCCTACAATGAGCAGTTCTTC,CASTSVQGSYNEQFF
NA,NA,TRBJ1-2,TRBV15,TGTGCCACCAGCAGAAAAGGACAGACAGGCTATGGCTACACCTTC,CATSRKGQTGYGYTF
NA,NA,TRBJ2-7,TRBV21-1,TGTGCCAGCAGCAAAGGGATTGCTGAGGCCCGAGCCTCCTACGAGCAGTACTTC,CASSKGIAEARASYEQYF
NA,TRBD2,TRBJ2-7,TRBV7-6,TGTGCCAGCAGCTTTGGGACTAGCGGGAGGGCCGGGTACGAGCAGTACTTC,CASSFGTSGRAGYEQYF
many,TRBD2,TRBJ2-1,TRBV5-1,TGCGCCAGCAGCTCCCCCAGCGGGAGTGGTGATGAGCAGTTCTTC,CASSSPSGSGDEQFF
NA,NA,TRBJ1-4,TRBV7-6,TGTGCCAGCAGCTTCAACCAGGCAGGGACGGGCGAAAAACTGTTTTTT,CASSFNQAGTGEKLFF
once,NA,TRBJ1-3,TRBV30,TGTGCCTGGGGGAGCTCTGGAAACACCATATATTTT,CAWGSSGNTIYF
NA,NA,TRBJ2-2,TRBV27,TGTGCCAGCAGTTATGCGGGACTTTTGAACACCGGGGAGCTGTTTTTT,CASSYAGLLNTGELFF
NA,TRBD1,TRBJ1-4,TRBV7-2,TGTGCCAGCAGCCGCGTACAGGGGGCTAATGAAAAACTGTTTTTT,CASSRVQGANEKLFF
NA,NA,TRBJ2-7,TRBV7-8,TGTGCCAGCAGCTTAGGCGGTCGTTACGAGCAGTACTTC,CASSLGGRYEQYF
NA,TRBD1,TRBJ2-5,TRBV28,TGTGCCAGCAACTACAGGGGGTGGCAAGAGACCCAGTACTTC,CASNYRGWQETQYF
NA,NA,TRBJ1-2,TRBV7-2,TGTGCCGGACAGAAGAATTCCGGCTACACCTTC,CAGQKNSGYTF
NA,TRBD1,TRBJ2-2,TRBV4-3,TGCGCCAGCAGCCAAGATATGGGACAGACCACCGGGGAGCTGTTTTTT,CASSQDMGQTTGELFF
NA,TRBD1,TRBJ1-2,TRBV19,TGTGCCAGTAGTACCCAAGGACAGGCCGACGGGGGCTACACCTTC,CASSTQGQADGGYTF